Following are 15 T cell receptor beta chains from one sample sequenced in a study of T cell responses to AZD1222 COVID-19 vaccine. Data came from immunoSEQ multiplex PCR; TCRdb stores just in-frame clones and leaves some out. The sample has about 150,000 clones, approximately 86% seen once. Sequenced here: peripheral blood, sampled after recovery from COVID-19. All receptors derive from an adult who had recovered from COVID-19.

V and J are TRBV19 and TRBJ1-2; D may be TRBD1 (5 bases). The CDR3 contains 15 residues. V dropped 10 bases and J dropped 1 base, with 19 bases sitting between them. Germline V CDR1 and CDR2: LNHDA, SQIVND (reference sequence). As DNA, the CDR3 is TGTGCCACCACCCTAGCCACAGGCGTTAACTATGGCTACACCTTC. Its protein is CATTLATGVNYGYTF.

The chain links TRBV11-2 to TRBJ1-2; 7 bases map to TRBD1. J gave up 4 bases and V 2 bases, and 4 bases lay outside the gene matches. Germline-derived CDR1 and CDR2 are SGHAT and FQNNGV. The CDR3 runs 14 residues. Here the CDR3 DNA reads TGTGCCAGCAGCTTACAGGGGGGAGGCTATGGCTACACCTTC. This sequence encodes CASSLQGGGYGYTF.

The count of this clone is one. The chain couples TRBV6-4 to TRBJ1-6; D not resolved. V was cut by 7 bases and J by 6 bases, with 10 bases left in between. The CDR3 spans 13 residues. From germline, CDR1 is MRHNA and CDR2 SNTAGT. The chain's CDR3 is CASKAELNSPLHF. CDR3 nucleotides: TGTGCCAGCAAGGCAGAGCTTAATTCACCCCTCCACTTT.

This rearrangement joins TRBV5-6 to TRBJ2-1; 8 positions match TRBD2. CDR3 size: 16 residues. V shed 0 bases and J 1 base; nucleotides not matched to a gene: 3. Germline CDR1 and CDR2: SGHDT and YYEEEE. The chain's CDR3 is CASSLESGSSYNEQFF. The CDR3 DNA reads TGTGCCAGCAGCTTGGAAAGCGGGAGTTCCTACAATGAGCAGTTCTTC.

The rearrangement joins TRBV19 to TRBJ2-7; TRBD1 might be the D (6 bases). The CDR3 covers 13 residues. CDR1 is LNHDA, CDR2 SQIVND, per germline (reference sequence). V was trimmed by 4 bases and J by 6 bases, leaving 13 bases between them. The CDR3 loop reads CASSKVRGSEQYF. DNA for the CDR3: TGTGCCAGTAGTAAAGTCAGGGGTAGCGAGCAGTACTTC. Based on the CDR3 plus reference TRBV19 and TRBJ2-7, the full variable domain is DGGITQSPKYLFRKEGQNVTLSCEQNLNHDAMYWYRQDPGQGLRLIYYSQIVNDFQKGDIAEGYSVSREKKESFPLTVTSAQKNPTAFYLCASSKVRGSEQYFGPGTRLTVT.

This clone was detected a few times. The chain combines TRBV3-1 (or the pseudogene TRBV3-2) with TRBJ2-7, with 10 bases that match TRBD2. Germline lookup yields CDR1 LGHDT and CDR2 YNNKEL (reference sequence). V lost 5 bases, J lost 4 bases, and 2 bases stayed unmatched. The CDR3 consists of 13 residues. The CDR3 is CASSIAGGYEQYF. In DNA, the CDR3 is TGTGCCAGCAGCATAGCGGGGGGATACGAGCAGTACTTC.

The chain links TRBV25-1 to TRBJ1-1, with unresolved D. V shed 11 bases and J shed 11 bases, with 24 bases lying between them. Germline V gene lookup returns CDR1 MGHDK and CDR2 SYGVNS. This CDR3 has 13 amino acids. The CDR3 DNA reads TGTGCCGGCCTAGCGAAGGGAATTTTTGACGCTTTCTTT. It specifies CAGLAKGIFDAFF.

This clone appeared once. The V and J genes are TRBV27 and TRBJ2-1; TRBD1 matches at 7 bases. CDR1 is MNHEY and CDR2 is SMNVEV in the germline V gene (reference sequence). The CDR3 has 14 residues. V shed 5 bases, J shed 4 bases, and the junction held 5 bases outside the gene matches. CDR3 sequence (DNA): TGTGCCAGCAGTCGGGACAGATATTACAATGAGCAGTTCTTC. It codes for CASSRDRYYNEQFF.

V gene TRBV14 combines with J gene TRBJ2-1, with D possibly matching TRBD2 (6 bases). Germline values: CDR1 SGHDN, CDR2 FVKESK. V lost 1 base to trimming and J lost 6 bases, with 13 bases between them. This CDR3 has 15 amino acids. The chain's CDR3 is CASSQVRGTTNEQFF. In DNA, the CDR3 is TGTGCCAGCAGCCAAGTGCGGGGCACCACCAATGAGCAGTTCTTC.

The genes are TRBV6-2 or TRBV6-3 and TRBJ1-1, with D possibly being TRBD1 (6 bases). The ends were cut back, 0 bases at V and 5 bases at J, with 16 bases in the middle. The CDR3 is made up of 16 amino acids. CDR1 and CDR2 (germline): MNHEY, SVGEGT. The CDR3 DNA reads TGTGCCAGCAGTTACTCCGGGAATGACAGGTCAACTGAAGCTTTCTTT. It specifies CASSYSGNDRSTEAFF.

The CDR3 nucleotides read TGTGCCATCAGTGAGTTTAAAGGGGGCGAAGACACCATATATTTT. Amino acid sequence: CAISEFKGGEDTIYF. The chain joins TRBV10-3 to TRBJ1-3; TRBD1 aligns across 7 bases. Unmatched junction bases numbered 8, after V lost 1 base and J lost 8 bases. This CDR3 has 15 residues. Germline CDR1 is ENHRY and CDR2 is SYGVKD.

A word on this clone: Other DNA sequences in this specimen translate into the identical CDR3. The V and J genes are TRBV5-1 and TRBJ1-2, with 10 nucleotides matching TRBD1. Trimming took 0 bases from V and 4 from J; bases not matched to a gene: 3. The CDR3 has 15 amino acids. The germline CDR1 and CDR2 sequences are SGHRS and YFSETQ. CDR3 in DNA: TGCGCCAGCAGCTTGGATGGACAGGGGGGCTATGGCTACACCTTC. Translating it yields CASSLDGQGGYGYTF.

The V gene is TRBV25-1, the J gene TRBJ2-7; 11 bases align to TRBD2. Germline values: CDR1 MGHDK, CDR2 SYGVNS. The trim removed 5 bases at V and 2 bases at J, leaving 14 bases unmatched. CDR3 length: 18 residues. CDR3 in DNA: TGTGCCAGCAGTACCCACCAAGCCGGGACTAGCGGCCCCTACGAGCAGTACTTC. Protein sequence: CASSTHQAGTSGPYEQYF.

The V and J genes are TRBV19 and TRBJ1-6, with D uncertain. V was shortened by 6 bases and J by 4 bases, with 13 bases between the two germline ends. Per germline, CDR1 LNHDA and CDR2 SQIVND (reference sequence). This CDR3 is built from 15 residues. The CDR3 protein is CASSLQELYNSPLHF. CDR3 in DNA: TGTGCCAGTAGCTTGCAGGAACTTTATAATTCACCCCTCCACTTT. The full variable domain, its missing parts supplied by reference TRBV19 and TRBJ1-6, is DGGITQSPKYLFRKEGQNVTLSCEQNLNHDAMYWYRQDPGQGLRLIYYSQIVNDFQKGDIAEGYSVSREKKESFPLTVTSAQKNPTAFYLCASSLQELYNSPLHFGNGTRLTVT.

The rearrangement links TRBV5-1 to TRBJ1-2; D gene unclear. The length of the CDR3 is 13 residues. Germline CDR1 reads SGHRS; CDR2 reads YFSETQ. V was pared by 7 bases and J by 4 bases, with 14 bases between. As DNA, the CDR3 is TGCGCCAGCGGAGAAGGGAACGGCTATGGCTACACCTTC. Amino acids: CASGEGNGYGYTF.